This TCR beta chain was captured in a study of T-cell reconstitution after alpha-beta-depleted transplantation in children. Molecular barcoding with unique molecular identifiers was used for the TCRbeta library. TCRdb passed the PCR reads through MiXCR, listing each CDR3 protein once. The sample contains 700,000 to 850,000 distinct CDR3 sequences, less than 20% of which appear only once. Whole-study findings and limits: About two months after transplant, alpha-beta T cells reportedly came from several hundred expanded graft clones.

This clonotype was found a few times. Its antigen is as yet unknown. J lost 6 bases, V lost 5 bases, and 7 bases had no gene match. The germline V gene has CDR1 KGHSH and CDR2 LQKENI. The CDR3 loop spans 14 amino acids. The chain links TRBV18 to TRBJ1-5; 7 nucleotides line up with TRBD1. Here the sequenced sample was PBMCs, mostly from graft donor cells, taken 360 days after TCRalphabeta/CD19-depleted stem cell transplant. This TCR was sampled from a male patient under 18 who had a stem cell transplant for acute lymphoblastic leukemia, so the T cells may come from the graft donor. CDR3 in amino acids: CASSAGQSPQPQHF. The CDR3 nucleotides read TGTGCCAGCTCAGCGGGACAGTCCCCTCAGCCCCAGCATTTT.